Below, 11 T cell receptor beta chains from the same sample are listed, as sequenced in a study of cytomegalovirus exposure and HLA in healthy donors. The PCR contained 60 Vbeta and 13 Jbeta primers. Method: immunoSEQ multiplex PCR; TCRdb's copy keeps in-frame clones and lacks some. The sample includes 90,000 to 130,000 clones, about three quarters of them seen just once. Input material: PBMCs. Receptor source: a woman younger than 45 in good health and CMV-seronegative.

This clone appeared once. This rearrangement joins TRBV6-6 to TRBJ1-2; perhaps TRBD1 as D (5 bases). CDR3 size: 13 residues. V was trimmed by 6 bases and J by 6 bases, leaving 14 bases between them. CDR1 MNHNY and CDR2 SVGAGI come from the germline V gene (reference sequence). CDR3 coding DNA: TGTGCCAGCAGCTGGCAGGGCGACAATGGCTACACCTTC. Protein sequence: CASSWQGDNGYTF.

V usage is TRBV5-6 and J usage is TRBJ2-7, with a possible D match to TRBD1 (5 bases). The germline CDR1 and CDR2 sequences are SGHDT and YYEEEE. V lost 4 bases and J 7 bases, leaving 12 bases between the germline ends. The CDR3 sequence is 12 residues long. This CDR3 is CASSLGLREQYF. The CDR3 nucleotides read TGTGCCAGCAGCCTGGGGCTGAGGGAGCAGTACTTC. The full variable domain, rest sourced from reference TRBV5-6 and TRBJ2-7, is DAGVTQSPTHLIKTRGQQVTLRCSPKSGHDTVSWYQQALGQGPQFIFQYYEEEERQRGNFPDRFSGHQFPNYSSELNVNALLLGDSALYLCASSLGLREQYFGPGTRLTVT.

The chain couples TRBV30 to TRBJ1-5, with 8 bases fitting TRBD1. CDR3 size: 14 residues. The germline V gene encodes CDR1 GTSNPN and CDR2 SVGIG (reference sequence). J lost 6 bases, V lost 3 bases, and 7 bases had no gene match. CDR3 protein: CAWSHQGAFQPQHF. In nucleotides, the CDR3 is TGTGCCTGGAGCCACCAGGGGGCTTTTCAGCCCCAGCATTTT.

The chain is built from TRBV28 and TRBJ2-7; 8 bases map to TRBD2. Germline V gene data show CDR1 as MDHEN and CDR2 as SYDVKM. V gave up 2 bases and J gave up 2 bases; unmatched junction bases: 2. This CDR3 spans 14 amino acids. The CDR3 region is CASSLGGGPYEQYF. CDR3 sequence (DNA): TGTGCCAGCAGTTTAGGCGGGGGGCCCTACGAGCAGTACTTC.

This clone was counted only a few times. CDR3 sequence reads: CATSRGDSNEQFF. Written as DNA, the CDR3 is TGTGCCACCAGCAGAGGGGACTCCAATGAGCAGTTCTTC. This rearrangement joins TRBV15 to TRBJ2-1; TRBD2 is a possible D gene (6 bases). The CDR3 covers 13 residues. The germline V gene encodes CDR1 LNHNV and CDR2 YYDKDF (reference sequence). Trimming removed 1 base at V and 6 bases at J, with 7 bases between.

A few counts support this clone. The V gene is TRBV4-3, the J gene TRBJ2-7; a weak D match, TRBD1 (6 bases). This CDR3 is 16 amino acids long. V lost 0 bases and J 6 bases, leaving 18 bases between the germline ends. Germline CDR1 is LGHNA and CDR2 is YSLEER. The DNA of the CDR3 is TGCGCCAGCAGCCAAGACCGATCCACAGGGTCCCTCGAGCAGTACTTC. Protein product: CASSQDRSTGSLEQYF.

This clone occurred once. This chain links TRBV9 with TRBJ1-5, with a weak D call TRBD1 (5 bases). Germline V gene sequence: CDR1 SGDLS, CDR2 YYNGEE. The length of the CDR3 is 14 residues. V was clipped by 6 bases and J by 0 bases, with 10 bases between them. CDR3 coding DNA: TGTGCCAGCAACGGGGGGGATAGCAATCAGCCCCAGCATTTT. As protein: CASNGGDSNQPQHF.

The chain is built from TRBV27 and TRBJ1-3, with 8 nucleotides matching TRBD1. CDR3 length: 20 amino acids. V shed 1 base, J shed 2 bases, and the junction held 16 bases outside the gene matches. Per the germline V gene, CDR1 is MNHEY and CDR2 is SMNVEV (reference sequence). CDR3 protein: CASSLFSSGQGQLAGNTIYF. The CDR3 DNA reads as TGTGCCAGCAGTTTATTCTCCTCCGGACAGGGACAGTTGGCTGGAAACACCATATATTTT.

The chain uses TRBV9 and TRBJ1-2; weak D call: TRBD1 (6 bases). The V end was cut by 5 bases, the J end by 8 bases, with 16 bases between. CDR1 and CDR2 (germline): SGDLS, YYNGEE. This CDR3 comprises 13 residues. The CDR3 reads CASRLSGVGGYTF. CDR3 bases: TGTGCCAGCAGGTTATCAGGGGTAGGCGGCTACACCTTC.

The rearrangement uses TRBV5-5 and TRBJ2-5; D ambiguous. Germline V gives CDR1 SGHKS, CDR2 YYEKEE (reference sequence). The V end was cut by 2 bases, the J end by 3 bases, with 11 bases between. The CDR3 runs to 14 residues. CDR3 sequence (DNA): TGTGCCAGCAGCTTTTCCCCTATGGAAGAGACCCAGTACTTC. The encoded protein is CASSFSPMEETQYF.

The chain is built from TRBV28 and TRBJ2-7; D perhaps matches TRBD1 (6 bases). With 7 bases removed from V and 2 bases from J, the gap between germline ends came to 15 bases. CDR1 is MDHEN and CDR2 is SYDVKM in the germline V gene. This CDR3 contains 14 residues. The CDR3 bases are TGTGCCAGCAAGCGCGCAGGGGTAGCCTACGAGCAGTACTTC. Protein sequence: CASKRAGVAYEQYF.